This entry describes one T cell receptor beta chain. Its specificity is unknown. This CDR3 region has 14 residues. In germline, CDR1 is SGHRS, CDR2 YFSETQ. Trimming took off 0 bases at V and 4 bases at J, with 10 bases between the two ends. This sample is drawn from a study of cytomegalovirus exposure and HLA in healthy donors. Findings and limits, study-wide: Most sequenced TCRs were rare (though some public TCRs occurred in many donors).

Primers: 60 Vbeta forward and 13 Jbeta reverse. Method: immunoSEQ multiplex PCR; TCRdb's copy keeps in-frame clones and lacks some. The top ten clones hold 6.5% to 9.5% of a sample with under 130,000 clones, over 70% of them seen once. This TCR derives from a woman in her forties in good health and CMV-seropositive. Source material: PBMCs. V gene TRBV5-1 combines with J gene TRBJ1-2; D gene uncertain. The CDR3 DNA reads TGCGCCAGCAGCTTGGTCCCGACAAGCTATGGCTACACCTTC. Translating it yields CASSLVPTSYGYTF.